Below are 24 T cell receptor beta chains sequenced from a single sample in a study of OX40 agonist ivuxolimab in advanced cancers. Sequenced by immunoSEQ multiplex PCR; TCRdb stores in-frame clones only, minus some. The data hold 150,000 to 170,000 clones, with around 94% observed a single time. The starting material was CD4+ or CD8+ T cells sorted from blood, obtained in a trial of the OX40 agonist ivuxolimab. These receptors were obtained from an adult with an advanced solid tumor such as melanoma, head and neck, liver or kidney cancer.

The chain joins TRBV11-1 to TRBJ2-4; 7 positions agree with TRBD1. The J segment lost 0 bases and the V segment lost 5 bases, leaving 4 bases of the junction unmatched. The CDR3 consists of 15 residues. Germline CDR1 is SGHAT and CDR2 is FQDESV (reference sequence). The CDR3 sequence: CASSPRDRAKNIQYF. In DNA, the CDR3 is TGTGCCAGCAGCCCACGGGACAGAGCCAAAAACATTCAGTACTTC.

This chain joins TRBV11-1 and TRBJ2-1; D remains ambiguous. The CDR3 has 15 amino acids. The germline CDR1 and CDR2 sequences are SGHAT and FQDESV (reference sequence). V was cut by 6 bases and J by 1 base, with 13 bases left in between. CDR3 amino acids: CASSRRSGSYNEQFF. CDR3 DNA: TGTGCCAGCAGTCGCCGTAGTGGGTCCTACAATGAGCAGTTCTTC.

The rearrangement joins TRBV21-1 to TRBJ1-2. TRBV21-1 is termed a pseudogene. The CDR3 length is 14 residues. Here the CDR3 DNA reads TGTGCCAGCAGCAAAGTGGTTCTATGGTATGGCTACACCTTC. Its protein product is CASSKVVLWYGYTF.

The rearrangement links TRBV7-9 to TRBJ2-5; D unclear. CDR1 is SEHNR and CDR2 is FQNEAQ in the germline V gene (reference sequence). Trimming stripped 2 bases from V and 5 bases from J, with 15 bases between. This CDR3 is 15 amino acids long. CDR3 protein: CASSLLGWPQETQYF. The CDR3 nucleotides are TGTGCCAGCAGCTTACTAGGGTGGCCCCAGGAGACCCAGTACTTC.

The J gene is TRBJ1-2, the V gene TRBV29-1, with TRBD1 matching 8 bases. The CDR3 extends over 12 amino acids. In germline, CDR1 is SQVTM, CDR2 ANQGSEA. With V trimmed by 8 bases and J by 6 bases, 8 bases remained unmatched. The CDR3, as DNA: TGCAGCACGAGAGGGACAGGTGATGGCTACACCTTC. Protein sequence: CSTRGTGDGYTF. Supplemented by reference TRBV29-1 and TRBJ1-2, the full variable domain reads SAVISQKPSRDICQRGTSLTIQCQVDSQVTMMFWYRQQPGQSLTLIATANQGSEATYESGFVIDKFPISRPNLTFSTLTVSNMSPEDSSIYLCSTRGTGDGYTFGSGTRLTVV.

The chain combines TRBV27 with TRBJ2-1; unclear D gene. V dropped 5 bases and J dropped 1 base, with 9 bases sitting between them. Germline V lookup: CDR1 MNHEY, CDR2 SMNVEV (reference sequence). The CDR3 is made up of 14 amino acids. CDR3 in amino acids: CASSDTRSYNEQFF. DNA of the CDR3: TGTGCCAGCAGTGACACTCGATCCTACAATGAGCAGTTCTTC.

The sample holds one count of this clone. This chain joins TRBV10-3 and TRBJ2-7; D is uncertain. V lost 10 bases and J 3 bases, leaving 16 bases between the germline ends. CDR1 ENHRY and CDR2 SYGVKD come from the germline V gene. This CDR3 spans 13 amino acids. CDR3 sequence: CANKDPIGYEQYF. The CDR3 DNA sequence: TGTGCCAACAAGGACCCGATCGGCTACGAGCAGTACTTC.

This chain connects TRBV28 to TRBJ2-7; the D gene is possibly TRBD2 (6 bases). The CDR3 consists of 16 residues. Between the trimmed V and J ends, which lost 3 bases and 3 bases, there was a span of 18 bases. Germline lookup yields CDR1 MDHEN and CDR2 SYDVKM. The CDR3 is CASSFKVWDFHYEQYF. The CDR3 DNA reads TGTGCCAGCAGTTTTAAAGTCTGGGACTTCCACTACGAGCAGTACTTC.

The CDR3 DNA sequence: TGCGCCAGCAGCTTTCAGGGAAACACCGGGGAGCTGTTTTTT. Translated: CASSFQGNTGELFF. The chain employs TRBV5-1 and TRBJ2-2; a weak D match, TRBD1 (5 bases). The CDR3 extends over 14 amino acids. Per germline, CDR1 SGHRS and CDR2 YFSETQ. The V and J ends lost 2 bases and 2 bases respectively, with 7 bases between them.

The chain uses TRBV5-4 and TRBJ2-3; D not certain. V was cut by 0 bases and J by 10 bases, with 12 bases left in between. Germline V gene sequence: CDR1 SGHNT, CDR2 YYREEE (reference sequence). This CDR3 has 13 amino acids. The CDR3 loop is CASSLGVPDPQYF. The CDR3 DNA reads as TGTGCCAGCAGCTTGGGCGTGCCGGATCCGCAGTATTTT.

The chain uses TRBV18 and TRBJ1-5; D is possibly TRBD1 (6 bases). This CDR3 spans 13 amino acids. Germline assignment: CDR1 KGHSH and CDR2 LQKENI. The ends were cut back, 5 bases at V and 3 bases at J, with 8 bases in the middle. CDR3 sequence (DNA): TGTGCCAGCTCATCAGGGGACAATCAGCCCCAGCATTTT. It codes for CASSSGDNQPQHF.

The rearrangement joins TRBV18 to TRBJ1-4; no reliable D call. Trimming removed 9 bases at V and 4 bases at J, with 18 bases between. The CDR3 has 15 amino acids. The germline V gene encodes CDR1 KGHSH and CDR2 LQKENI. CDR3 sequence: CASSYVGANNEKLFF. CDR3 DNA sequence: TGTGCCAGTTCTTACGTGGGCGCCAATAATGAAAAACTGTTTTTT.

CDR3 coding DNA: TGTGCCAGCAGCCAAGCTTTCTCTGGAAACACCATATATTTT. Translation: CASSQAFSGNTIYF. The rearrangement links TRBV14 to TRBJ1-3; D ambiguous. Germline V lookup: CDR1 SGHDN, CDR2 FVKESK. This CDR3 spans 14 amino acids. The V gene lost 1 base and the J gene lost 0 bases, with 4 bases spanning the gap.

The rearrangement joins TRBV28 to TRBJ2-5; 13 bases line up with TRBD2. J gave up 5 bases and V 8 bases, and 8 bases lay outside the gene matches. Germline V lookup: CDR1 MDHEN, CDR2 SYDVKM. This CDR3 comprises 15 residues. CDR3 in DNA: TGTGCCAGCGGGACTAGCGGGATGAAGGAGGAGACCCAGTACTTC. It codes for CASGTSGMKEETQYF.

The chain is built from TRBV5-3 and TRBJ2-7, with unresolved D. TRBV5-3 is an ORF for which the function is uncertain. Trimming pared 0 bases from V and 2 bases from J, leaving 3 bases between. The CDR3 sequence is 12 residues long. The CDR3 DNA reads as TGTGCCAGAAGCTTGGCCCCCTACGAGCAGTACTTC. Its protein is CARSLAPYEQYF.

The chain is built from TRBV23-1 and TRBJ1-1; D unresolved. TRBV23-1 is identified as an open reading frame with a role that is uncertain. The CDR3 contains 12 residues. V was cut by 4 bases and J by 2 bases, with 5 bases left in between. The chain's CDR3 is CASSRRNTEAFF. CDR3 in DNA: TGCGCCAGCAGTCGTAGAAACACTGAAGCTTTCTTT.

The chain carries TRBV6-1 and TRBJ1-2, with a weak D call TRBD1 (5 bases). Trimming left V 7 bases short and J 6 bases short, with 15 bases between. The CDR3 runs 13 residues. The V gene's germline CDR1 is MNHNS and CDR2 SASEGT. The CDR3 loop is CASKVTGVNGYTF. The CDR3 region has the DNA TGTGCCAGCAAAGTCACAGGCGTAAATGGCTACACCTTC.

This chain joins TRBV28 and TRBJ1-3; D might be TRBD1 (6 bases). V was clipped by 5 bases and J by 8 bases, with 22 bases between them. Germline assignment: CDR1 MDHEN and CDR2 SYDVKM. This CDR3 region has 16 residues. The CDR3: CASSLTLQGFAYTIYF. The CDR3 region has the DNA TGTGCCAGCAGTCTTACCCTACAGGGTTTTGCATACACCATATATTTT.

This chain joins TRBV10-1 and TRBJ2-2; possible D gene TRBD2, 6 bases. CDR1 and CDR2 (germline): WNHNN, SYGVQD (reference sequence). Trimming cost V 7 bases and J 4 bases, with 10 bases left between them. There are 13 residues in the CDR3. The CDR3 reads CASNRDSTGELFF. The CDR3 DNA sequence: TGCGCCAGCAACCGGGACTCCACCGGGGAGCTGTTTTTT.

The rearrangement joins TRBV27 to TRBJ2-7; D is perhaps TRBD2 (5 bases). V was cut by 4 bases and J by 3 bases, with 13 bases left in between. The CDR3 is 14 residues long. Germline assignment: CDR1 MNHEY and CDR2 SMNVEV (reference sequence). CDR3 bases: TGTGCCAGCAGTTCCCCAGGACTGAGCTACGAGCAGTACTTC. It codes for CASSSPGLSYEQYF.

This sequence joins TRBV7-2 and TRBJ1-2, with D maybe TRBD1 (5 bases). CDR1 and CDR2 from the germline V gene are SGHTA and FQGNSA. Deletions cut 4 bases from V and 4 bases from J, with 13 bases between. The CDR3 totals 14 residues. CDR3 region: CASSSQQETYGYTF. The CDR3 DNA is TGTGCCAGCAGCTCGCAACAGGAGACCTATGGCTACACCTTC.

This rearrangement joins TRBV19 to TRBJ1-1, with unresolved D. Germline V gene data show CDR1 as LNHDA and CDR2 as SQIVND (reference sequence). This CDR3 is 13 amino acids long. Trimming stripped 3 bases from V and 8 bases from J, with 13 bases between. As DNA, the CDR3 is TGTGCCAGTAGTATGAAGGGAAGGGCGGAAGCTTTCTTT. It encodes CASSMKGRAEAFF. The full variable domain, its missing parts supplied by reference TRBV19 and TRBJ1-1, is DGGITQSPKYLFRKEGQNVTLSCEQNLNHDAMYWYRQDPGQGLRLIYYSQIVNDFQKGDIAEGYSVSREKKESFPLTVTSAQKNPTAFYLCASSMKGRAEAFFGQGTRLTVV.

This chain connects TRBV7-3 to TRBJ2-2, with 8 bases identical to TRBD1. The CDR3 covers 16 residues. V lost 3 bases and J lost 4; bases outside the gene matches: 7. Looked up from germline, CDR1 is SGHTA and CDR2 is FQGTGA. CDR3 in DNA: TGTGCCAGCAGCTTTTTTCCAGGGGGCAGCACCGGGGAGCTGTTTTTT. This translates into CASSFFPGGSTGELFF.

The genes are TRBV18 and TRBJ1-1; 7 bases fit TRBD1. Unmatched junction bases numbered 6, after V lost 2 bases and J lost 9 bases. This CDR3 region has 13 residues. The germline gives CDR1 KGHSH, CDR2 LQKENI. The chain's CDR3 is CASSPGQERQAFF. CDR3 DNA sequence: TGTGCCAGCTCACCAGGACAGGAGAGACAAGCTTTCTTT. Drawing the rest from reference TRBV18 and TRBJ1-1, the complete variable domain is NAGVMQNPRHLVRRRGQEARLRCSPMKGHSHVYWYRQLPEEGLKFMVYLQKENIIDESGMPKERFSAEFPKEGPSILRIQQVVRGDSAAYFCASSPGQERQAFFGQGTRLTVV.